The rows below give T cell receptor beta chains drawn from one sample of a study of cytomegalovirus exposure and HLA in healthy donors. The table came from immunoSEQ multiplex PCR; TCRdb's copy has only in-frame clones and leaves some out. The table shows approximately 170,000 clones, with 85% occurring only once. The sample comprised PBMCs. Receptors were obtained from a boy younger than 10 in good health and CMV-seronegative. CDR3s include the opening cysteine and the closing phenylalanine or tryptophan. A D gene is named only where the DNA matches it firmly.

D gene	V gene	J gene	CDR3 protein
TRBD1	TRBV4-1	TRBJ1-1	CASSRSGTGAVNTEAFF
TRBD1	TRBV27	TRBJ2-5	CASRSTGTVPRETQYF
TRBD1	TRBV19	TRBJ2-7	CASSIKGAYEQYF
.	TRBV11-2	TRBJ1-4	CASSLDVKGQLFF
.	TRBV4-2	TRBJ2-4	CASSPETGLLAKNIQYF
.	TRBV4-1	TRBJ2-3	CASSQIGRGKGTDTQYF
TRBD1	TRBV7-2	TRBJ2-1	CASSLPIGQGKFF
.	TRBV23-1	TRBJ2-6	CASTQGGANVLTF
.	TRBV4-1	TRBJ1-5	CASSQDPWPGGQPQHF
.	TRBV19	TRBJ2-7	CASSIEGDRTPWEQYF
TRBD2	TRBV9	TRBJ2-2	CASSASSGVNTGELFF
.	TRBV9	TRBJ2-1	CASSSPGGIYNEQFF
.	TRBV5-5	TRBJ1-5	CASSLEADYQPQHF
.	TRBV10-3	TRBJ2-3	CAIGTPSTDTQYF
.	TRBV28	TRBJ2-4	CASSTGTVAKNIQYF
.	TRBV27	TRBJ2-3	CASSSSEIPSRQYF
.	TRBV5-7	TRBJ1-2	CASSLGVREYGYTF
TRBD1	TRBV29-1	TRBJ1-1	CSVTRTGGEAFF
.	TRBV27	TRBJ1-2	CASSGRYGYTF
TRBD1	TRBV9	TRBJ2-5	CASSVGQGGETQYF
.	TRBV4-1	TRBJ1-2	CASSLTDSSGGYTF
.	TRBV6-1	TRBJ2-3	CASSEEVGSPDTQYF
TRBD1	TRBV9	TRBJ2-4	CASSSTDRGENIQYF
TRBD2	TRBV14	TRBJ2-5	CASSLRPGTSGSWQTQYF
.	TRBV28	TRBJ2-7	CASSLSGLYEQYF
.	TRBV29-1	TRBJ2-5	CSVGVGGGQETQYF
.	TRBV6-5	TRBJ1-2	CASSYVQGNRYTF
.	TRBV6-5	TRBJ1-1	CASSYSWGGNTEAFF
TRBD1	TRBV5-1	TRBJ2-7	CASSLVLDRLYEQYF
.	TRBV28	TRBJ2-5	CASSLLRAEETQYF
.	TRBV28	TRBJ1-1	CASSFYGGNTEAFF
.	TRBV14	TRBJ2-6	CASSSNRERESGANVLTF
TRBD1	TRBV7-8	TRBJ2-5	CASSFRDRGRKGEETQYF
.	TRBV7-2	TRBJ2-1	CASSPRVAENNEQFF
.	TRBV15	TRBJ2-5	CATSRDLAVETQYF
TRBD1	TRBV28	TRBJ1-5	CASSNRDSLPYSNQPQHF
.	TRBV15	TRBJ2-7	CATSRDGGISSYEQYF
TRBD2	TRBV7-2	TRBJ2-7	CASSLGLASYEQYF
.	TRBV5-1	TRBJ2-4	CASSLVWGGRDIQYF
TRBD1	TRBV4-1	TRBJ2-1	CASSQALDRAFSYNEQFF